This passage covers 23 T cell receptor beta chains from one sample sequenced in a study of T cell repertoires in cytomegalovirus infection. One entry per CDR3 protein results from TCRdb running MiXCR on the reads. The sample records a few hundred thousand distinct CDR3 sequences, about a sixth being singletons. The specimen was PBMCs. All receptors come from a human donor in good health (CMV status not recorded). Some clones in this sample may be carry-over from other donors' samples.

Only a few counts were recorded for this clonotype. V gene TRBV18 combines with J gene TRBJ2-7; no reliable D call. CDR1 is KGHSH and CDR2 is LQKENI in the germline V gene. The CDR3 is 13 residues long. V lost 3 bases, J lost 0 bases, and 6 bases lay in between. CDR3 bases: TGTGCCAGCTCACCGCTCCGCTCCTACGAGCAGTACTTC. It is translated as CASSPLRSYEQYF. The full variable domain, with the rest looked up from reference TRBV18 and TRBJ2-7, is NAGVMQNPRHLVRRRGQEARLRCSPMKGHSHVYWYRQLPEEGLKFMVYLQKENIIDESGMPKERFSAEFPKEGPSILRIQQVVRGDSAAYFCASSPLRSYEQYFGPGTRLTVT.

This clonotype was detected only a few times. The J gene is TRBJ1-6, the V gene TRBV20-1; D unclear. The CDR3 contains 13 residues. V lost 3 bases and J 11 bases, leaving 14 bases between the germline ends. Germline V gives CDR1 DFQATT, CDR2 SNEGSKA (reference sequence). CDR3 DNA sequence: TGCAGTGCTAGTAGGCGCGGGCTACCACCCCTCCACTTT. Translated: CSASRRGLPPLHF.

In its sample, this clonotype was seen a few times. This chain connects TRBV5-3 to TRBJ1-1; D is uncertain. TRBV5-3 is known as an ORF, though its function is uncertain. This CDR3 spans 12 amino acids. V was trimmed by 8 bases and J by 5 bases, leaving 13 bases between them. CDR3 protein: CASSLEKTEAFF. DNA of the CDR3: TGTGCCAGCAGCCTAGAGAAGACTGAAGCTTTCTTT.

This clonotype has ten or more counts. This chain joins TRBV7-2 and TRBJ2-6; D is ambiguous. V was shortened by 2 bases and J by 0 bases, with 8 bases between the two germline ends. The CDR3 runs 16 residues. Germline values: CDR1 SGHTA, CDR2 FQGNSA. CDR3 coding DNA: TGTGCCAGCAGCTTATGGTCGCGCTCTGGGGCCAACGTCCTGACTTTC. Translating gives CASSLWSRSGANVLTF.

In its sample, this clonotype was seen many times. As DNA, the CDR3 is TGTGCCAGCAGTTACTCAGGGGAGAGTGAAAAACTGTTTTTT. Amino acids: CASSYSGESEKLFF. This chain connects TRBV6-6 to TRBJ1-4; perhaps TRBD1 as D (5 bases). Per the germline V gene, CDR1 is MNHNY and CDR2 is SVGAGI (reference sequence). V lost 0 bases and J 7 bases, leaving 9 bases between the germline ends. The CDR3 totals 14 residues.

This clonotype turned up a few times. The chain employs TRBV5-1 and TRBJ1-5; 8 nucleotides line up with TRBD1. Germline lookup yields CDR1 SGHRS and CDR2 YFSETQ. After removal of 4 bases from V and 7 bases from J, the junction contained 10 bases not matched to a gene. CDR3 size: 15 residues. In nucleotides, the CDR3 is TGCGCCAGCAGCGGGGGGACAGGCGAGGACCAGCCCCAGCATTTT. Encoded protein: CASSGGTGEDQPQHF.

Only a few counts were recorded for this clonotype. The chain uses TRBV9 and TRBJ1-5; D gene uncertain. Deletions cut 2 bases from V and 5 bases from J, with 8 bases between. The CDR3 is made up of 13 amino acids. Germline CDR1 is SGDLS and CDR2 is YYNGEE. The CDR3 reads CASSVGTDQPQHF. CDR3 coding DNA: TGTGCCAGCAGCGTCGGCACTGATCAGCCCCAGCATTTT.

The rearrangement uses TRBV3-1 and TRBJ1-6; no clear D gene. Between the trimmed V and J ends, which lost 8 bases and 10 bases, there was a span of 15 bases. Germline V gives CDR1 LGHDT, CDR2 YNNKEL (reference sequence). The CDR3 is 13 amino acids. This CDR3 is CASSPPGDSPLHF. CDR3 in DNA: TGTGCCAGCTCTCCCCCGGGTGACTCACCCCTCCACTTT.

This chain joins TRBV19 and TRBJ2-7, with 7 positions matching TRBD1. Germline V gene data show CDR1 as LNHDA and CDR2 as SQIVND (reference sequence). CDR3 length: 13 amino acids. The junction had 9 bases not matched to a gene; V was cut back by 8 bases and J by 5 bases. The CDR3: CASQRQGNDEQYF. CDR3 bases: TGTGCCAGTCAGAGACAGGGAAACGACGAGCAGTACTTC.

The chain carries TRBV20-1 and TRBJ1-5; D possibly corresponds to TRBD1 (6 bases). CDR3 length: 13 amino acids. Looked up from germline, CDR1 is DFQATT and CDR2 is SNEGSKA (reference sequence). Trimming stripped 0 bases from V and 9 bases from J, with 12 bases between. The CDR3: CSARDPGVAPQHF. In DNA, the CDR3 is TGCAGTGCTAGAGATCCAGGGGTTGCGCCCCAGCATTTT.

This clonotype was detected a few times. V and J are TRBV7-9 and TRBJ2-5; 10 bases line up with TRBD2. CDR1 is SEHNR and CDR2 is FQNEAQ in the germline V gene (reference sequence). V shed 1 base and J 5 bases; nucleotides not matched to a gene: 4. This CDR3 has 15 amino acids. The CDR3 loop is CASSLGLAGVETQYF. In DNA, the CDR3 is TGTGCCAGCAGCTTAGGCCTAGCGGGGGTCGAGACCCAGTACTTC.

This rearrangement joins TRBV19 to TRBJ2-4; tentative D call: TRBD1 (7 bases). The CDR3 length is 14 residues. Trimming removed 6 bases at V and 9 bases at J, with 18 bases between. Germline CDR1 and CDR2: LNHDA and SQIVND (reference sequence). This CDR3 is CASSLLGQEGIQYF. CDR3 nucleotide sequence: TGTGCCAGTAGCCTGCTCGGACAGGAGGGCATTCAGTACTTC.

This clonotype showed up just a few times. The CDR3: CASSLFFTSNQPQHF. CDR3 DNA sequence: TGCGCCAGCAGCTTGTTCTTTACGAGCAATCAGCCCCAGCATTTT. This chain connects TRBV5-1 to TRBJ1-5; D not certain. V lost 1 base and J lost 1, with 9 bases in between. The CDR3 runs 15 residues. Germline assignment: CDR1 SGHRS and CDR2 YFSETQ. Filled out from reference TRBV5-1 and TRBJ1-5, the complete variable domain reads KAGVTQTPRYLIKTRGQQVTLSCSPISGHRSVSWYQQTPGQGLQFLFEYFSETQRNKGNFPGRFSGRQFSNSRSEMNVSTLELGDSALYLCASSLFFTSNQPQHFGDGTRLSIL.

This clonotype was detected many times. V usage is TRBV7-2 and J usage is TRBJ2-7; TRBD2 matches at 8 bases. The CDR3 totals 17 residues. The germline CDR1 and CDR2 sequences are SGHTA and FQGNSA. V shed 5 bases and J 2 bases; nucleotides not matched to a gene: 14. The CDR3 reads CASSISTSGRGAYEQYF. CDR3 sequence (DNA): TGTGCCAGCAGCATAAGTACTAGCGGACGGGGGGCCTACGAGCAGTACTTC.

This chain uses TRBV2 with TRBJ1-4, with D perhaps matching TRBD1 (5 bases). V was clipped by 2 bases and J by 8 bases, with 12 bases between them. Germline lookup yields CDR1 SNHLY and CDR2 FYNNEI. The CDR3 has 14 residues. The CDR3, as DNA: TGTGCCAGCAGTGAACAAGGGGTCGGGGAAAAACTGTTTTTT. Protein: CASSEQGVGEKLFF.

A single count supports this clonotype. CDR3 amino acids: CASSRWLTGTGSNEQFF. Here the CDR3 DNA reads TGTGCCAGCAGCCGTTGGTTAACAGGGACCGGCTCCAATGAGCAGTTCTTC. This chain links TRBV14 with TRBJ2-1; tentatively, D is TRBD1 (6 bases). This CDR3 comprises 17 residues. The V gene's germline CDR1 is SGHDN and CDR2 FVKESK. V was cut by 4 bases and J by 6 bases, with 22 bases left in between.

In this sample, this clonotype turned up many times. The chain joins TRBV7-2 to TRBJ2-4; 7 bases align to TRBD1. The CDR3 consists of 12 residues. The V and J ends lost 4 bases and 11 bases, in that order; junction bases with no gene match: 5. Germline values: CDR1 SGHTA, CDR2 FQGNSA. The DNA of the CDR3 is TGTGCCAGCAGCTACGAAACAGGGGTTCAGTACTTC. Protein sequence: CASSYETGVQYF. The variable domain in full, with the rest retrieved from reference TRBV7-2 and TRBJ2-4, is GAGVSQSPSNKVTEKGKDVELRCDPISGHTALYWYRQSLGQGLEFLIYFQGNSAPDKSGLPSDRFSAERTGGSVSTLTIQRTQQEDSAVYLCASSYETGVQYFGAGTRLSVL.

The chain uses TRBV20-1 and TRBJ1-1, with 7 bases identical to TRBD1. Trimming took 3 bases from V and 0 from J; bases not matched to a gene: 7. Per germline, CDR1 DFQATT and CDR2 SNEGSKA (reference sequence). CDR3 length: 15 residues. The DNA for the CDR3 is TGCAGTGCTAGCTCACAGGGGATAATGAACACTGAAGCTTTCTTT. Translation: CSASSQGIMNTEAFF.

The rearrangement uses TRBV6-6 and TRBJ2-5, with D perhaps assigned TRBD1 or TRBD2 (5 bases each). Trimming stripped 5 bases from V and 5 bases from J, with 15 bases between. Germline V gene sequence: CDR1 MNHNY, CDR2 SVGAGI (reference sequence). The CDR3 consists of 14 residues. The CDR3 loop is CASSEGSAPETQYF. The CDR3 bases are TGTGCCAGCAGTGAGGGGTCGGCGCCGGAGACCCAGTACTTC.

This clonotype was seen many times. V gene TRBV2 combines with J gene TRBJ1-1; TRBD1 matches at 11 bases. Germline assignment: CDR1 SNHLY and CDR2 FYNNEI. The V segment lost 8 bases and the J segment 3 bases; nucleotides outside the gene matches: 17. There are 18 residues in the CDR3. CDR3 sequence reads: CASSAPLDRGLTDTEAFF. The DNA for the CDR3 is TGTGCCAGCTCAGCTCCCTTGGACAGGGGGCTAACGGACACTGAAGCTTTCTTT.

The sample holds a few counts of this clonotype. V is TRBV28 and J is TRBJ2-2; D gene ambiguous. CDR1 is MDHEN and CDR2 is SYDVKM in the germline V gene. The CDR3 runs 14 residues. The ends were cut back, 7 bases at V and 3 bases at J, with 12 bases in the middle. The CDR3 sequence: CASTSVGDTGELFF. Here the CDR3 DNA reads TGTGCCAGCACTTCTGTGGGTGACACCGGGGAGCTGTTTTTT. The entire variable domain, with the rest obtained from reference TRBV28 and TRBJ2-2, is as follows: DVKVTQSSRYLVKRTGEKVFLECVQDMDHENMFWYRQDPGLGLRLIYFSYDVKMKEKGDIPEGYSVSREKKERFSLILESASTNQTSMYLCASTSVGDTGELFFGEGSRLTVL.

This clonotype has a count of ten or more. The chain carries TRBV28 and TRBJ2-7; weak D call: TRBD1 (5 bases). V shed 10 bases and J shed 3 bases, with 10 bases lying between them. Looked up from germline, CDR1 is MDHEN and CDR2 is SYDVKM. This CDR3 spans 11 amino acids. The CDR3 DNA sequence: TGTGCCACCGGTACAGGCTACGAGCAGTACTTC. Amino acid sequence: CATGTGYEQYF.

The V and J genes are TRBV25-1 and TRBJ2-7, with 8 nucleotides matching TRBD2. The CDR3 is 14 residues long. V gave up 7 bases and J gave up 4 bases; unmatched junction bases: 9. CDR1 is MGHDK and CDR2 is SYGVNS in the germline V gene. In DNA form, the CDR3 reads TGTGCCAGCACCCCGGGGGGGAATCGATACGAGCAGTACTTC. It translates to CASTPGGNRYEQYF.